The 11 T cell receptor beta chains below all came from one sample that was sequenced in a study of T cell responses to AZD1222 COVID-19 vaccine. The protocol was immunoSEQ multiplex PCR, while the TCRdb copy is restricted to in-frame clones and leaves out a portion. The sample shows approximately 160,000 clones, roughly 90% of them seen only once. The source was peripheral blood, collected on day 0 of AZD1222 vaccination. All receptors derive from an adult in good health.

This clone was detected only a few times. This sequence joins TRBV29-1 and TRBJ2-1; D ambiguous. The V end lost 5 bases, the J end lost 3 bases, and 11 bases lay between the germline ends. The germline gives CDR1 SQVTM, CDR2 ANQGSEA. The CDR3 is 13 amino acids. CDR3 sequence reads: CSVLPAYYNEQFF. Written as DNA, the CDR3 is TGCAGCGTTCTCCCCGCCTACTACAATGAGCAGTTCTTC.

V and J are TRBV3-1 (or the pseudogene TRBV3-2) and TRBJ2-5; 7 nucleotides match TRBD2. The V gene's germline CDR1 is LGHDT and CDR2 YNNKEL (reference sequence). The CDR3 runs to 16 residues. V shed 2 bases and J 2 bases; nucleotides not matched to a gene: 8. In DNA form, the CDR3 reads TGTGCCAGCAGCCAATTGGCTAGCGGACTTCAAGAGACCCAGTACTTC. Amino acids: CASSQLASGLQETQYF.

The V gene is TRBV5-1, the J gene TRBJ2-3; D not certain. V was pared by 2 bases and J by 1 base, with 5 bases between. Looked up from germline, CDR1 is SGHRS and CDR2 is YFSETQ. The CDR3 is 13 amino acids. DNA for the CDR3: TGCGCCAGCAGCTTACAAGGCACAGATACGCAGTATTTT. Protein sequence: CASSLQGTDTQYF.

This chain connects TRBV19 to TRBJ1-1, with 11 bases lining up with TRBD1. The CDR3 spans 17 residues. The germline V gene encodes CDR1 LNHDA and CDR2 SQIVND (reference sequence). Germline trimming cut 3 bases from V and 0 bases from J; bases unmatched to any gene: 6. The CDR3 sequence is CASSMGDRGLMNTEAFF. The CDR3 nucleotides read TGTGCCAGTAGTATGGGGGACAGGGGGTTAATGAACACTGAAGCTTTCTTT.

J is TRBJ2-1 and V is TRBV11-2; 10 bases are a match to TRBD2. Germline loops: CDR1 SGHAT, CDR2 FQNNGV. This CDR3 comprises 15 residues. V lost 5 bases and J lost 2; bases outside the gene matches: 3. The CDR3 is CASSSGRAAYNEQFF. In DNA, the CDR3 is TGTGCCAGCAGCAGCGGGAGGGCGGCCTACAATGAGCAGTTCTTC. Looking up the rest from reference TRBV11-2 and TRBJ2-1 gives the full variable domain: EAGVAQSPRYKIIEKRQSVAFWCNPISGHATLYWYQQILGQGPKLLIQFQNNGVVDDSQLPKDRFSAERLKGVDSTLKIQPAKLEDSAVYLCASSSGRAAYNEQFFGPGTRLTVL.

This clone was counted only a few times. The gene calls are TRBV7-9 and TRBJ2-1; TRBD2 agrees at 14 bases. Losses at the gene ends were 8 bases for V and 8 bases for J; bases not matched to a gene: 8. The CDR3 runs to 15 residues. Per the germline V gene, CDR1 is SEHNR and CDR2 is FQNEAQ (reference sequence). CDR3 amino acids: CASGLTSGRGYEQFF. CDR3 DNA sequence: TGTGCCAGCGGGTTGACTAGCGGGAGGGGGTATGAGCAGTTCTTC.

The V and J genes are TRBV6-5 and TRBJ1-6; 8 bases fit TRBD1. V dropped 6 bases and J dropped 8; count of bases not matched to a gene: 9. The CDR3 contains 15 residues. Germline V gene lookup returns CDR1 MNHEY and CDR2 SVGAGI. The CDR3 sequence is CASRVGRQGYSPLHF. As DNA, the CDR3 is TGTGCCAGCAGAGTGGGGAGACAGGGGTATTCACCCCTCCACTTT.

J is TRBJ1-1 and V is TRBV3-1 (or the pseudogene TRBV3-2); D is perhaps TRBD1 (6 bases). Trimming cost V 1 base and J 8 bases, with 11 bases left between them. The CDR3 has 13 amino acids. CDR1 is LGHDT, CDR2 YNNKEL, per germline (reference sequence). The CDR3 protein is CASSQGGGVEAFF. Written as DNA, the CDR3 is TGTGCCAGCAGCCAAGGAGGGGGGGTGGAAGCTTTCTTT.

The gene calls are TRBV7-2 and TRBJ1-1, with unresolved D. The CDR3 covers 13 residues. The ends were cut back, 5 bases at V and 1 base at J, with 8 bases in the middle. Per the germline V gene, CDR1 is SGHTA and CDR2 is FQGNSA. CDR3 nucleotides: TGTGCCAGCAGCGATGGTCCGAACACTGAAGCTTTCTTT. Translated: CASSDGPNTEAFF. Using reference TRBV7-2 and TRBJ1-1 for the parts outside the CDR3, the full variable domain is GAGVSQSPSNKVTEKGKDVELRCDPISGHTALYWYRQSLGQGLEFLIYFQGNSAPDKSGLPSDRFSAERTGGSVSTLTIQRTQQEDSAVYLCASSDGPNTEAFFGQGTRLTVV.

The genes are TRBV19 and TRBJ2-3; D not resolved. The CDR3 spans 15 residues. From germline, CDR1 is LNHDA and CDR2 SQIVND (reference sequence). Trimming stripped 6 bases from V and 6 bases from J, with 19 bases between. The CDR3 here is CASSRTSGDYDTQYF. The CDR3 bases are TGTGCCAGTAGCCGGACCTCGGGTGATTACGATACGCAGTATTTT.

The chain joins TRBV6-5 to TRBJ1-5; tentative D call: TRBD1 (5 bases). The V gene's germline CDR1 is MNHEY and CDR2 SVGAGI. The V end was cut by 6 bases, the J end by 3 bases, with 15 bases between. There are 15 residues in the CDR3. CDR3 coding DNA: TGTGCCAGCAGAGCCTCCACAGGTCCCAATCAGCCCCAGCATTTT. It translates to CASRASTGPNQPQHF.